The T cell receptor beta chain described here comes from a study of response to subunit inactivated influenza vaccine. Study results and caveats: Researchers suggested that each seasonal influenza vaccination recruits few new T cells.

TCRdb passed the RT-PCR reads through MiXCR, listing each CDR3 protein once. The sample shows 550,000 to 600,000 distinct CDR3 sequences, 12% of them seen only once. Regarding this clonotype: The antigen is not known.

CDR3 length: 12 residues. Trimming removed 1 base from V and 9 bases from J, with 7 bases in between. Germline CDR1 SGHVS, CDR2 FNYEAQ. The sample was PBMCs from blood, taken on the day of vaccination. This receptor was taken from a man between 50 and 59 years old who received an inactivated influenza vaccine. The chain is built from TRBV7-6 and TRBJ1-5, with a tentative D call TRBD1 (5 bases). The CDR3 coding sequence is TGTGCCAGCAGCTTAGGCCAGGGGCCCCAGCATTTT. Translation: CASSLGQGPQHF.